The sequence of this T cell receptor beta chain was determined in a study of T cells in localized non-small cell lung cancer. The CDR3 has 14 residues. J lost 4 bases, V lost 8 bases, and 7 bases had no gene match. CDR1 LNHDA and CDR2 SQIVND come from the germline V gene (reference sequence). Study-wide findings and caveats: Without multi-region sequencing, intratumor heterogeneity could not be excluded. Elevated blood T cell density was associated with longer overall survival. Adjacent uninvolved lung tissue had the highest T cell clonality, exceeding tumor. Across samples, adjacent lung featured a median around 60 of the top 100 tumor clones.

With respect to this clone: Its matching antigen is unknown.

This table comes from immunoSEQ multiplex PCR, and its TCRdb copy is limited to in-frame clones, with some not included. Found here are a few thousand clones, approximately 17% of them singletons; the top ten hold about an eighth. The clonotype comes from a woman aged 40 to 75 with stage II lung adenocarcinoma. The chain is built from TRBV19 and TRBJ2-1; TRBD1 matches 8 bases. The material was lung tumor tissue, obtained before any cancer treatment. CDR3: CASQDRGSYNEQFF. CDR3 nucleotides: TGTGCCAGTCAAGACAGGGGAAGTTACAATGAGCAGTTCTTC.